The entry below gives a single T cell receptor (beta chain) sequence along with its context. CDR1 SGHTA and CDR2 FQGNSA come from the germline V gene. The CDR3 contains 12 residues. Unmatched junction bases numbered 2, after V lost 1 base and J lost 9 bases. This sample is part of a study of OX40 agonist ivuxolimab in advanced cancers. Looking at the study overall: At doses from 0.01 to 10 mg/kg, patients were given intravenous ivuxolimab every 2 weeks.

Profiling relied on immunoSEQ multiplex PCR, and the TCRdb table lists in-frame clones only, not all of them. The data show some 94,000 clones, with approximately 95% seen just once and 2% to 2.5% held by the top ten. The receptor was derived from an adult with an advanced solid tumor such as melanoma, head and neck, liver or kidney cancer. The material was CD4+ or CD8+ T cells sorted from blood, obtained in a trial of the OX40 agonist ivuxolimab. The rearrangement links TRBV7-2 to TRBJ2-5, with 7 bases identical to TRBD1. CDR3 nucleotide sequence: TGTGCCAGCAGCTTAGAGGGGGCGGCCCAGTACTTC. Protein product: CASSLEGAAQYF. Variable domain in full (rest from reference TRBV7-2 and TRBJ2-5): GAGVSQSPSNKVTEKGKDVELRCDPISGHTALYWYRQSLGQGLEFLIYFQGNSAPDKSGLPSDRFSAERTGGSVSTLTIQRTQQEDSAVYLCASSLEGAAQYFGPGTRLLVL.